This section outlines one TCR beta chain sequence together with its context. Antigen: not known. These data originate in a study of T cell responses to AZD1222 COVID-19 vaccine. Study results and caveats: Only a handful of individuals given AZD1222 were seropositive at baseline. No repertoire was sampled before or during the peak T cell response, only after it.

V was clipped by 6 bases and J by 2 bases; unmatched bases: 5. Germline CDR1 SGHRS, CDR2 YFSETQ. The CDR3 has 15 residues. Some clones are missing from TCRdb's copy, which holds only in-frame ones; the method was immunoSEQ multiplex PCR. The data contain 80,000 or so clones, 90% of them singletons. The sample consisted of peripheral blood, taken 28 days after the second AZD1222 dose. V gene TRBV5-1 combines with J gene TRBJ2-2; TRBD1 matches 9 bases. The origin of this receptor is an adult who received the AZD1222 COVID-19 vaccine. CDR3 nucleotides: TGCGCCAGCAACTCGGACAGGGGTAACACCGGGGAGCTGTTTTTT. Translated, it gives CASNSDRGNTGELFF.